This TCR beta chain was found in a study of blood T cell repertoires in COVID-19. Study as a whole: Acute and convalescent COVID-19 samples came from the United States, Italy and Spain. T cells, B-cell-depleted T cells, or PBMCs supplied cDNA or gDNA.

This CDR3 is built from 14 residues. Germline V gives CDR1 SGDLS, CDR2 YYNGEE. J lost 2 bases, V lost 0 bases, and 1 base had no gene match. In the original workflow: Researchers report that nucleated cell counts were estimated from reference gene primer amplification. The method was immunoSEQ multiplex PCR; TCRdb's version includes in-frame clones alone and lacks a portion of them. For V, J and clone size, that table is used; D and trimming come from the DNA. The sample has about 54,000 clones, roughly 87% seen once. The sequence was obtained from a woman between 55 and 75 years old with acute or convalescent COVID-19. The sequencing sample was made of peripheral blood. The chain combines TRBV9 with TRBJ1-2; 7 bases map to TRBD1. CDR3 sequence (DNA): TGTGCCAGCAGCGTAGGGACAGGAAACTATGGCTACACCTTC. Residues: CASSVGTGNYGYTF.